This T cell receptor beta chain was obtained from a study of cytomegalovirus exposure and HLA in healthy donors. General study points: Reportedly, fewer N-insertions than the approximately 650-donor mean appeared in an Asian-associated ancestry cluster in a later analysis.

The PCR employed 60 Vbeta primers together with 13 Jbeta primers. This table comes from immunoSEQ multiplex PCR, and its TCRdb copy is limited to in-frame clones, with some not included. The sample shows over 70,000 clones, around four fifths of them seen only once. The CDR3 contains 15 residues. Trimming at V came to 2 bases and at J to 3 bases, leaving 3 bases not matched to a gene. CDR1 and CDR2 from the germline V gene are MNHEY and SMNVEV (reference sequence). About this clone itself: Antigen: not known.

Sequencing was done on a sample of PBMCs. The clonotype originates from a male donor in good health and CMV-seronegative. The V call is TRBV27, the J call TRBJ2-7, with 11 bases matching TRBD1. The CDR3 region is CASSLKGQGDYEQYF. CDR3 nucleotides: TGTGCCAGCAGTTTAAAGGGACAGGGGGACTACGAGCAGTACTTC.